The 25 T cell receptor beta chains listed next were all sequenced from one sample in a study of blood T cell repertoires in COVID-19. The protocol was immunoSEQ multiplex PCR, while the TCRdb copy is restricted to in-frame clones and leaves out a portion. The sample includes around 200,000 clones, approximately 86% of them seen just once. The sequencing input was PBMCs or T cells enriched from blood (not recorded which). The receptors were sampled from a young woman who had been exposed to COVID-19.

The chain uses TRBV27 and TRBJ2-7; TRBD1 aligns across 8 bases. The V gene's germline CDR1 is MNHEY and CDR2 SMNVEV (reference sequence). The CDR3 sequence is 14 residues long. Trimming removed 8 bases from V and 0 bases from J; junction bases left unmatched: 6. The DNA of the CDR3 is TGTGCCAGCCGCCCAGGGGGCCTCTCCTACGAGCAGTACTTC. Encoded protein: CASRPGGLSYEQYF.

The chain carries TRBV5-1 and TRBJ1-2, with unresolved D. CDR3 length equals 14 residues. V lost 5 bases and J lost 0, with 11 bases in between. Germline V gene sequence: CDR1 SGHRS, CDR2 YFSETQ. The CDR3 sequence: CASRIEGANYGYTF. Here the CDR3 DNA reads TGCGCCAGCAGGATCGAAGGAGCTAACTATGGCTACACCTTC.

This clone was seen a single time. This chain connects TRBV11-2 to TRBJ1-1; maybe TRBD1 (5 bases). The CDR3 extends over 13 amino acids. Germline CDR1 is SGHAT and CDR2 is FQNNGV. Trimming took 2 bases from V and 4 from J, leaving 8 bases between them. The CDR3 protein is CASSLPGSTEAFF. CDR3 DNA sequence: TGTGCCAGCAGCTTACCAGGGTCCACTGAAGCTTTCTTT.

In this sample, this clone turned up a few times. J is TRBJ1-2 and V is TRBV19; D is perhaps TRBD1 (5 bases). CDR3 length: 13 residues. The V end was cut by 7 bases, the J end by 4 bases, with 13 bases between. The germline V gene has CDR1 LNHDA and CDR2 SQIVND (reference sequence). CDR3 protein: CASTTGGTYGYTF. CDR3 nucleotides: TGTGCCAGTACCACCGGGGGTACCTATGGCTACACCTTC. The whole variable domain, remainder taken from reference TRBV19 and TRBJ1-2, is DGGITQSPKYLFRKEGQNVTLSCEQNLNHDAMYWYRQDPGQGLRLIYYSQIVNDFQKGDIAEGYSVSREKKESFPLTVTSAQKNPTAFYLCASTTGGTYGYTFGSGTRLTVV.

A remark on this clone: This CDR3 is also generated by other DNA sequences in the sample. V gene TRBV2 combines with J gene TRBJ1-6; 10 bases fit TRBD1. Losses at the gene ends were 6 bases for V and 10 bases for J; bases not matched to a gene: 3. The V gene's germline CDR1 is SNHLY and CDR2 FYNNEI. This CDR3 comprises 13 residues. Here the CDR3 DNA reads TGTGCCAGCAGGGGACAGGGGAGATCACCCCTCCACTTT. It encodes CASRGQGRSPLHF.

This sequence joins TRBV5-4 and TRBJ2-3, with D perhaps matching TRBD1 (5 bases). CDR1 and CDR2 from the germline V gene are SGHNT and YYREEE (reference sequence). The CDR3 is 17 amino acids. V lost 2 bases, J lost 1 base, and 17 bases lay in between. This CDR3 reads CASSFPQDLRGTDTQYF. In nucleotides, the CDR3 is TGTGCCAGCAGCTTCCCACAGGATTTAAGGGGCACAGATACGCAGTATTTT.

DNA for the CDR3: TGTGCCAGTAGCATGGACAGGGCCAGAAGAGAAGCTTTCTTT. Protein: CASSMDRARREAFF. The chain uses TRBV19 and TRBJ1-1, with 8 positions matching TRBD1. This CDR3 comprises 14 residues. Germline loops: CDR1 LNHDA, CDR2 SQIVND (reference sequence). The ends lost 6 bases at V and 8 bases at J; junction bases unmatched: 11.

The chain employs TRBV28 and TRBJ2-5, with D possibly matching TRBD1 (6 bases). The CDR3 length is 14 residues. Trimming took off 4 bases at V and 5 bases at J, with 14 bases between the two ends. In germline, CDR1 is MDHEN, CDR2 SYDVKM. This chain's CDR3 is CASSSAGAGETQYF. In DNA, the CDR3 is TGTGCCAGCAGTTCTGCAGGGGCGGGTGAGACCCAGTACTTC. Variable domain in full (rest from reference TRBV28 and TRBJ2-5): DVKVTQSSRYLVKRTGEKVFLECVQDMDHENMFWYRQDPGLGLRLIYFSYDVKMKEKGDIPEGYSVSREKKERFSLILESASTNQTSMYLCASSSAGAGETQYFGPGTRLLVL.

V usage is TRBV7-8 and J usage is TRBJ2-5; 9 nucleotides agree with TRBD1. The V and J ends lost 4 bases and 0 bases, in that order; junction bases with no gene match: 3. Germline CDR1 and CDR2: SGHVS and FQNEAQ. This CDR3 spans 15 amino acids. CDR3: CASSSGDRDQETQYF. CDR3 DNA: TGTGCCAGCAGCTCGGGGGACAGGGACCAAGAGACCCAGTACTTC. Combining the CDR3 with reference TRBV7-8 and TRBJ2-5 gives the whole variable domain GAGVSQSPRYKVAKRGQDVALRCDPISGHVSLFWYQQALGQGPEFLTYFQNEAQLDKSGLPSDRFFAERPEGSVSTLKIQRTQQEDSAVYLCASSSGDRDQETQYFGPGTRLLVL.

The V and J genes are TRBV10-2 and TRBJ1-5, with TRBD1 matching 7 bases. The CDR3 is made up of 14 amino acids. Germline V gene data show CDR1 as WSHSY and CDR2 as SAAADI. Losses at the gene ends were 6 bases for V and 6 bases for J; bases not matched to a gene: 8. The CDR3 protein is CASSLGGDGQPQHF. The DNA for the CDR3 is TGCGCCAGCAGCCTAGGGGGCGACGGTCAGCCCCAGCATTTT.

The chain carries TRBV19 and TRBJ1-5; 11 bases line up with TRBD1. The V gene end was trimmed by 2 bases and the J gene end by 6 bases; junction bases not matched to a gene: 3. Germline assignment: CDR1 LNHDA and CDR2 SQIVND (reference sequence). The CDR3 length is 15 residues. The CDR3, as DNA: TGTGCCAGTAGTATATCGGACAGGGGGCCTCAGCCCCAGCATTTT. It translates to CASSISDRGPQPQHF.

In this sample, this clone turned up once. The CDR3: CASSVGGQGMAGYTF. In DNA, the CDR3 is TGTGCCAGCAGCGTAGGGGGTCAGGGGATGGCTGGCTACACCTTC. The genes are TRBV9 and TRBJ1-2, with D maybe TRBD1 (6 bases). Germline V lookup: CDR1 SGDLS, CDR2 YYNGEE. Trimming took 0 bases from V and 7 from J, leaving 16 bases between them. The CDR3 totals 15 residues.

V and J are TRBV5-1 and TRBJ1-6, with D uncertain. With 4 bases removed from V and 8 bases from J, the gap between germline ends came to 16 bases. This CDR3 region has 15 residues. CDR1 SGHRS and CDR2 YFSETQ come from the germline V gene. CDR3 in amino acids: CASSTDPAGYSPLHF. The DNA for the CDR3 is TGCGCCAGCAGCACTGACCCAGCGGGGTATTCACCCCTCCACTTT.

For the CDR3, the DNA is TGTGCCAGCAGCCCGGGACAGTTGACCGGAAACACCATATATTTT. Protein product: CASSPGQLTGNTIYF. This chain uses TRBV9 with TRBJ1-3; TRBD1 aligns across 7 bases. CDR3 length equals 15 residues. The V and J ends lost 4 bases and 4 bases, in that order; junction bases with no gene match: 8. The germline CDR1 and CDR2 sequences are SGDLS and YYNGEE.

V is TRBV4-2 and J is TRBJ1-2; maybe TRBD1 (6 bases). Germline CDR1 LGHNA, CDR2 YNFKEQ. The CDR3 is 13 residues long. The V and J ends lost 3 bases and 2 bases respectively, with 7 bases between them. CDR3 protein: CASSHGGNYGYTF. CDR3 DNA sequence: TGTGCCAGCAGCCATGGGGGCAACTATGGCTACACCTTC.

This clone was seen once. The identical CDR3 is also encoded by other nucleotide sequences in the sample. The CDR3, as DNA: TGTGCCAGTAGTGGGACAGGGGGGAATCAGCCCCAGCATTTT. The encoded protein is CASSGTGGNQPQHF. The chain has TRBV19 and TRBJ1-5; 11 positions agree with TRBD1. From germline, CDR1 is LNHDA and CDR2 SQIVND (reference sequence). Trimming removed 5 bases from V and 4 bases from J; junction bases left unmatched: 1. CDR3 length equals 14 residues.

This chain links TRBV28 with TRBJ2-1; 7 bases line up with TRBD2. V lost 4 bases and J lost 0; bases outside the gene matches: 9. Germline V CDR1 and CDR2: MDHEN, SYDVKM. CDR3 length: 17 residues. The CDR3 nucleotides read TGTGCCAGCAGTTCCCAACAAGCGGGGAGCTCCTACAATGAGCAGTTCTTC. Protein: CASSSQQAGSSYNEQFF.

In nucleotides, the CDR3 is TGTGCCAGCAGCTTCCGGGACAGGGACGGCTACACCTTC. Its translation: CASSFRDRDGYTF. The V and J genes are TRBV7-2 and TRBJ1-2, with 9 bases that match TRBD1. V shed 3 bases and J 8 bases; nucleotides not matched to a gene: 4. This CDR3 contains 13 residues. Germline CDR1 and CDR2: SGHTA and FQGNSA.

Here the CDR3 reads CASSQTGSYGEQYF. The CDR3 coding sequence is TGTGCCAGCAGCCAAACAGGGTCGTACGGCGAGCAGTACTTC. The genes are TRBV3-1 (or the pseudogene TRBV3-2) and TRBJ2-7; maybe TRBD1 (6 bases). Trimming shortened V by 2 bases and J by 6 bases, and 14 bases separated the two germline ends. The CDR3 loop spans 14 amino acids. Per germline, CDR1 LGHDT and CDR2 YNNKEL (reference sequence).

The chain joins TRBV20-1 to TRBJ2-6, with D tentatively TRBD2 (7 bases). CDR3 length equals 15 residues. Germline CDR1 and CDR2: DFQATT and SNEGSKA (reference sequence). The germline V and J ends were trimmed by 3 bases and 3 bases, with 12 bases remaining between them. CDR3 sequence reads: CSASRGAGGANVLTF. The CDR3 DNA reads as TGCAGTGCTAGTCGGGGGGCTGGTGGGGCCAACGTCCTGACTTTC.

The chain has TRBV10-3 and TRBJ1-5; 8 bases match TRBD1. The J segment lost 6 bases and the V segment lost 0 bases, leaving 7 bases of the junction unmatched. Germline CDR1 ENHRY, CDR2 SYGVKD. There are 16 residues in the CDR3. Here the CDR3 reads CAISESAGGRAQPQHF. The DNA of the CDR3 is TGTGCCATCAGTGAGTCGGCAGGGGGCCGGGCTCAGCCCCAGCATTTT.

The chain couples TRBV6-5 to TRBJ2-2, with D possibly TRBD2 on 6 matching bases. V shed 8 bases and J shed 7 bases, with 14 bases lying between them. This CDR3 region has 13 residues. Germline CDR1 and CDR2: MNHEY and SVGAGI. CDR3 residues: CASGGRLGGELFF. The CDR3 nucleotides read TGTGCCAGCGGAGGGAGATTGGGCGGGGAGCTGTTTTTT.

The chain recombines TRBV10-1 with TRBJ2-7; TRBD2 aligns across 13 bases. The CDR3 consists of 19 residues. V lost 8 bases, J lost 7 bases, and 23 bases stayed unmatched. Germline loops: CDR1 WNHNN, CDR2 SYGVQD (reference sequence). The DNA for the CDR3 is TGCGCCAGCGGAGGACTGTATGGACTAGCGGGAGTCCCCTCGAAGGAGCAGTACTTC. Its protein product is CASGGLYGLAGVPSKEQYF.

This chain joins TRBV18 and TRBJ1-3; 9 bases match TRBD1. J was trimmed by 3 bases and V by 3 bases; bases with no gene match: 6. Per the germline V gene, CDR1 is KGHSH and CDR2 is LQKENI. The CDR3 is 16 residues long. CDR3 DNA: TGTGCCAGCTCACCCCTCGGACAGGGGAGTGGAAACACCATATATTTT. It translates to CASSPLGQGSGNTIYF.

The J gene is TRBJ1-2, the V gene TRBV2; 7 bases map to TRBD1. The length of the CDR3 is 12 residues. Germline lookup yields CDR1 SNHLY and CDR2 FYNNEI. The V gene end was trimmed by 6 bases and the J gene end by 13 bases; junction bases not matched to a gene: 11. This chain's CDR3 is CASSEQGLFSTF. Here the CDR3 DNA reads TGTGCCAGCAGCGAACAGGGGTTATTCTCCACCTTC.